This TCR beta chain was retrieved from a study of patients and donors after allogeneic stem cell transplantation. Germline V gives CDR1 DFQATT, CDR2 SNEGSKA (reference sequence). The CDR3 runs 11 residues. The ends were cut back, 3 bases at V and 4 bases at J, with 7 bases in the middle. In TCRdb, the RT-PCR reads were re-called with MiXCR into one record per CDR3 protein. The sample yields approximately 250,000 distinct CDR3 sequences, about 14% seen once. Ten or more counts support this clonotype. The specimen sequenced was blood, either unsorted or a sorted T cell fraction (not recorded which). V usage is TRBV20-1 and J usage is TRBJ2-7; D not certain. The clonotype was recovered from a human donor who was either an allogeneic HSCT recipient or a stem cell or donor lymphocyte infusion donor (not recorded which). It is not recorded whose cells these are; they may come from a transplant donor. The CDR3 nucleotides read TGCAGTGCTAGGTCCGGGTACGAGCAGTACTTC. This translates into CSARSGYEQYF.